The 9 T cell receptor beta chains presented below share a single source sample, sequenced in a study of T-cell memory formation after mild COVID-19. TCRdb used MiXCR to reprocess the 5' RACE reads, holding one entry per CDR3 protein. The data hold about 270,000 distinct CDR3 sequences, with 15% to 20% observed a single time. Sequencing was carried out using PBMCs or a T cell subset sorted from them (not recorded which). Receptors originate from a man younger than 30 who had mild COVID-19 (a few samples of this study predate the infection). Cell type and time point are not known.

The CDR3 DNA is TGCGCCAGCAGCTCCCTGACATGGAAGCGCACAGATACGCAGTATTTT. This encodes CASSSLTWKRTDTQYF. The chain joins TRBV5-1 to TRBJ2-3, with unresolved D. CDR3 length: 16 amino acids. Germline V gene sequence: CDR1 SGHRS, CDR2 YFSETQ. The V and J ends lost 3 bases and 1 base respectively, with 15 bases between them.

This clonotype has at least ten counts. This chain links TRBV3-1 with TRBJ2-1; D remains ambiguous. Trimming left V 4 bases short and J 6 bases short, with 10 bases between. The CDR3 contains 13 residues. Germline V CDR1 and CDR2: LGHDT, YNNKEL (reference sequence). This CDR3 reads CASSRTSANEQFF. CDR3 in DNA: TGTGCCAGCAGCCGGACGTCCGCCAATGAGCAGTTCTTC.

The chain employs TRBV27 and TRBJ2-7; 7 nucleotides line up with TRBD2. The V and J ends lost 5 bases and 4 bases, in that order; junction bases with no gene match: 11. Per the germline V gene, CDR1 is MNHEY and CDR2 is SMNVEV (reference sequence). The CDR3 extends over 15 amino acids. The CDR3 DNA follows: TGTGCCAGCAGTCGAGGGAGGGTCGGCGGGTACGAGCAGTACTTC. It translates to CASSRGRVGGYEQYF.

The chain joins TRBV9 to TRBJ2-1, with D unresolved. Germline CDR1 is SGDLS and CDR2 is YYNGEE. The CDR3 consists of 12 residues. The ends were cut back, 7 bases at V and 4 bases at J, with 9 bases in the middle. CDR3 bases: TGTGCCAGCGGTTTACTGTACAATGAGCAGTTCTTC. Its protein product is CASGLLYNEQFF.

The chain joins TRBV30 to TRBJ1-2; 7 bases fit TRBD1. CDR1 is GTSNPN and CDR2 is SVGIG in the germline V gene (reference sequence). This CDR3 spans 16 amino acids. Trimming removed 5 bases from V and 6 bases from J; junction bases left unmatched: 18. CDR3 coding DNA: TGTGCCTGGCTCTCCACAGAACAGGGGCGTGTGGATGGCTACACCTTC. This sequence encodes CAWLSTEQGRVDGYTF.

This clonotype was detected only a few times. This rearrangement joins TRBV9 to TRBJ1-2; the match to TRBD1 covers 7 bases. There are 14 residues in the CDR3. V was pared by 0 bases and J by 4 bases, with 3 bases of the junction left unmatched. CDR1 and CDR2 (germline): SGDLS, YYNGEE. This CDR3 reads CASSVGGGTYGYTF. The CDR3 DNA reads TGTGCCAGCAGCGTAGGAGGGGGCACCTATGGCTACACCTTC.

Ten or more counts support this clonotype. The chain carries TRBV7-3 and TRBJ2-1; 10 bases fit TRBD2. The CDR3 has 15 residues. J was trimmed by 5 bases and V by 5 bases; bases with no gene match: 6. Germline V gene data show CDR1 as SGHTA and CDR2 as FQGTGA. The CDR3 coding sequence is TGTGCCAGCAGCCCTAGCGGGGGATCGGACAATGAGCAGTTCTTC. Encoded protein: CASSPSGGSDNEQFF.

The rearrangement uses TRBV7-3 and TRBJ2-3; D is undetermined. Between the trimmed V and J ends, which lost 2 bases and 0 bases, there was a span of 9 bases. Germline V gives CDR1 SGHTA, CDR2 FQGTGA. This CDR3 spans 15 amino acids. The CDR3 loop is CASSLGVSSTDTQYF. The CDR3 nucleotides read TGTGCCAGCAGCTTAGGGGTATCTAGCACAGATACGCAGTATTTT. The full variable domain, rest sourced from reference TRBV7-3 and TRBJ2-3, is GAGVSQTPSNKVTEKGKYVELRCDPISGHTALYWYRQSLGQGPEFLIYFQGTGAADDSGLPNDRFFAVRPEGSVSTLKIQRTERGDSAVYLCASSLGVSSTDTQYFGPGTRLTVL.

This chain uses TRBV9 with TRBJ2-6, with D possibly TRBD1 on 5 matching bases. Germline V gives CDR1 SGDLS, CDR2 YYNGEE. This CDR3 comprises 18 residues. The V end was cut by 0 bases, the J end by 1 base, with 14 bases between. The CDR3 nucleotides read TGTGCCAGCAGCGTAGGCAGGGCCGCTTGGTCTGGGGCCAACGTCCTGACTTTC. Translation: CASSVGRAAWSGANVLTF. The entire variable domain, with the rest obtained from reference TRBV9 and TRBJ2-6, is as follows: DSGVTQTPKHLITATGQRVTLRCSPRSGDLSVYWYQQSLDQGLQFLIQYYNGEERAKGNILERFSAQQFPDLHSELNLSSLELGDSALYFCASSVGRAAWSGANVLTFGAGSRLTVL.